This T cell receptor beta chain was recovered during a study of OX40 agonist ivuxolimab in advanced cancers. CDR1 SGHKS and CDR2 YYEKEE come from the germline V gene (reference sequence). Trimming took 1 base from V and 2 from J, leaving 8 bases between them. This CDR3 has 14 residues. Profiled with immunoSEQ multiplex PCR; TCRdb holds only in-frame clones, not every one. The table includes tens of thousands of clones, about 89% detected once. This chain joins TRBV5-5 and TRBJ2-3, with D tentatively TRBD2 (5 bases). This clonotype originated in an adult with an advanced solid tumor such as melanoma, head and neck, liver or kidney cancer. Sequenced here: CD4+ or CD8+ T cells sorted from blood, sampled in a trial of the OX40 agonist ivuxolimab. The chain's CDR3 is CASSLSGNTDTQYF. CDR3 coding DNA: TGTGCCAGCAGCTTGTCGGGGAACACAGATACGCAGTATTTT.